Detailed here is one T cell receptor beta chain. The data stem from a study of shared clonotypes between healthy human individuals. Per germline, CDR1 SGDLS and CDR2 YYNGEE. Trimming removed 4 bases at V and 4 bases at J, with 13 bases between. The CDR3 totals 14 residues. The table came from immunoSEQ multiplex PCR; TCRdb's copy has only in-frame clones and leaves some out. The data hold under 2.5 million clones, with 92% observed a single time. This clonotype originated in a young man in good health. Some clones in this sample may be carry-over from other donors' samples. V usage is TRBV9 and J usage is TRBJ2-3; no definite D call. Sequenced input: naive CD4+ T cells from PBMCs. The subset is: CD45RA+ positively selected. The CDR3, as DNA: TGTGCCAGCAGCCCGCGTGTCTGGTCAGATACGCAGTATTTT. Its translation: CASSPRVWSDTQYF.